Presented here are 13 T cell receptor beta chains from one specimen sequenced in a study of T cell changes during pregnancy in multiple sclerosis (dated by TCRdb to about 2019). The method behind the library was the immunoSEQ multiplex PCR assay. The immuneACCESS repertoire file appears here via TCRdb, limited to in-frame rearrangements. These files lack a portion of the clones; in checked studies, under half of the deficit traces to unresolved V genes, and the cause of the others is not known. This sample has 33,000 or so clones in its table, and roughly nine tenths of those were observed once. The ten largest account for around 3.9% of the sample. The sequencing here drew on CD8+ T cells from peripheral blood mononuclear cells, taken in the second trimester of pregnancy. The receptors stem from a female donor in good health, enrolled as a control in a pregnancy study.

The chain couples TRBV7-9 to TRBJ2-7; 8 nucleotides agree with TRBD1. From germline, CDR1 is SEHNR and CDR2 FQNEAQ (reference sequence). The V and J ends lost 4 bases and 6 bases, in that order; junction bases with no gene match: 8. The CDR3 sequence is 14 residues long. The chain's CDR3 is CASSSRTGSGEQYF. The CDR3 DNA reads TGTGCCAGCAGCTCCCGGACAGGGTCGGGCGAGCAGTACTTC.

This chain joins TRBV11-3 and TRBJ2-5; possibly TRBD2 for D (5 bases). Germline-derived CDR1 and CDR2 are SGHNT and YENEEA. With 5 bases removed from V and 5 bases from J, the gap between germline ends came to 9 bases. The CDR3 loop spans 12 amino acids. The CDR3 reads CASSPTGETQYF. CDR3 nucleotide sequence: TGTGCCAGCAGCCCAACGGGGGAGACCCAGTACTTC.

This chain joins TRBV4-2 and TRBJ2-5; D might be TRBD1 (6 bases). The end of the DNA is better explained by TRBJ2-7, so the J call may be wrong. CDR3 size: 14 residues. CDR1 and CDR2 (germline): LGHNA, YNFKEQ. The CDR3 DNA reads TGTGCCAGCAGCAGGACAGAATCCGACTACGAGCAGTACTTC. Its protein is CASSRTESDYEQYF.

The chain joins TRBV7-9 to TRBJ2-6, with D possibly being TRBD1 (6 bases). This CDR3 comprises 15 residues. V was clipped by 5 bases and J by 2 bases, with 10 bases between them. Germline assignment: CDR1 SEHNR and CDR2 FQNEAQ (reference sequence). The CDR3 bases are TGTGCCAGCAGCCCCCCAGGGGCTGGGGCCAACGTCCTGACTTTC. Amino acid sequence: CASSPPGAGANVLTF.

The CDR3 reads CASSEDFGQGGVHEKLFF. CDR3 nucleotides: TGTGCCAGCAGTGAAGACTTCGGACAGGGTGGGGTACATGAAAAACTGTTTTTT. V usage is TRBV6-1 and J usage is TRBJ1-4, with 8 bases that match TRBD1. This CDR3 is built from 18 residues. In germline, CDR1 is MNHNS, CDR2 SASEGT. The J segment lost 6 bases and the V segment lost 1 base, leaving 13 bases of the junction unmatched.

This clone appeared a single time. This chain joins TRBV7-6 and TRBJ2-7; tentatively, D is TRBD2 (7 bases). Trimming left V 1 base short and J 3 bases short, with 10 bases between. The CDR3 runs to 14 residues. Germline assignment: CDR1 SGHVS and CDR2 FNYEAQ. CDR3 in DNA: TGTGCCAGCAGCTTAGAAGGGGGGGGCTACGAGCAGTACTTC. Translating it yields CASSLEGGGYEQYF.

This chain links TRBV27 with TRBJ2-1; the D gene is possibly TRBD2 (6 bases). This CDR3 has 15 amino acids. The ends were cut back, 6 bases at V and 0 bases at J, with 12 bases in the middle. Germline V lookup: CDR1 MNHEY, CDR2 SMNVEV (reference sequence). CDR3 residues: CASSWGVSSYNEQFF. CDR3 DNA sequence: TGTGCCAGCAGCTGGGGGGTAAGCTCCTACAATGAGCAGTTCTTC.

The genes are TRBV27 and TRBJ2-7, with TRBD1 matching over 10 bases. V dropped 7 bases and J dropped 6; count of bases not matched to a gene: 3. Germline values: CDR1 MNHEY, CDR2 SMNVEV (reference sequence). The CDR3 contains 12 residues. The CDR3: CASMGTGVEQYF. The CDR3 bases are TGTGCCAGCATGGGGACAGGGGTCGAGCAGTACTTC.

The rearrangement uses TRBV5-1 and TRBJ1-2, with 8 nucleotides matching TRBD1. Looked up from germline, CDR1 is SGHRS and CDR2 is YFSETQ. The trim removed 3 bases at V and 1 base at J, leaving 17 bases unmatched. The CDR3 runs to 19 residues. The CDR3 nucleotides are TGCGCCAGCAGCTCGGGACAGGACAGCCTCGGCACTCTTAACTATGGCTACACCTTC. This encodes CASSSGQDSLGTLNYGYTF.

This chain uses TRBV6-6 with TRBJ2-7; 9 nucleotides line up with TRBD1. Germline V lookup: CDR1 MNHNY, CDR2 SVGAGI (reference sequence). With V trimmed by 6 bases and J by 5 bases, 8 bases remained unmatched. The CDR3 sequence is 14 residues long. The CDR3 DNA follows: TGTGCCAGCAGACTCTGGACAGGGGCGGACGAGCAGTACTTC. Protein sequence: CASRLWTGADEQYF.

This rearrangement joins TRBV19 to TRBJ2-1; possibly TRBD2 for D (7 bases). Germline CDR1 and CDR2: LNHDA and SQIVND (reference sequence). The CDR3 has 17 amino acids. The V and J ends lost 0 bases and 1 base respectively, with 13 bases between them. CDR3 nucleotides: TGTGCCAGTAGTATAGAGGCGGGGGCCCTTTCCTACAATGAGCAGTTCTTC. Its translation is CASSIEAGALSYNEQFF.

This CDR3 reads CASSQEGANTEAFF. In DNA, the CDR3 is TGTGCCAGCAGCCAAGAAGGGGCGAACACTGAAGCTTTCTTT. This chain uses TRBV4-2 with TRBJ1-1, with D maybe TRBD1 (5 bases). The CDR3 sequence is 14 residues long. Germline lookup yields CDR1 LGHNA and CDR2 YNFKEQ. Trimming took off 0 bases at V and 1 base at J, with 6 bases between the two ends.

The V and J genes are TRBV4-1 and TRBJ1-1; 7 bases are shared with TRBD1. Germline CDR1 is MGHRA and CDR2 is YSYEKL. CDR3 length: 17 residues. J lost 1 base, V lost 1 base, and 9 bases had no gene match. CDR3 sequence: CASSQAVTGRGNTEAFF. DNA for the CDR3: TGCGCCAGCAGCCAAGCGGTGACAGGGCGGGGGAACACTGAAGCTTTCTTT.